This TCR beta chain was identified in a study of response to subunit inactivated influenza vaccine. Trimming stripped 2 bases from V and 1 base from J, with 6 bases between. This CDR3 comprises 15 residues. The V gene's germline CDR1 is KGHSH and CDR2 LQKENI. TCRdb reanalysed the RT-PCR reads using MiXCR and keeps one entry per CDR3 protein. The table includes about 520,000 distinct CDR3 sequences, roughly 7.6% detected once. This clonotype was observed a few times. Its specificity is not known. Study-wide results and caveats: Authors suggested each seasonal flu vaccination may recruit only limited numbers of new T cells.

V usage is TRBV18 and J usage is TRBJ2-6; D is undetermined. The clonotype originates from a man aged 50 to 75 who received an inactivated influenza vaccine. The source material was PBMCs from blood, sampled 23 months after vaccination. The CDR3 spells CASSPGISGANVLTF. For the CDR3, the DNA is TGTGCCAGCTCACCAGGGATTTCTGGGGCCAACGTCCTGACTTTC.